These T cell receptor beta chains were read from a single sample in a study of neurological immune-mediated disorders. Each CDR3 protein gets one entry after TCRdb re-called the 5' RACE reads with MiXCR. Of 130,000 or so distinct CDR3 sequences listed, roughly 3.1% were seen once; the top ten hold around 1.4%. The sample was PBMCs. The receptors here all came from a woman aged 25 to 39 with multiple sclerosis. Both conserved end residues are trimmed from each CDR3.

v_call,cdr3_aa
TRBV5-6,ASSLSALGLRGYT
TRBV5-1,ASSISGSTNEKLF
TRBV29-1,LGVGPGELF
TRBV7-8,ASSKGQGNWGTQY
TRBV20-1,SAPEVGGSYNEQF
TRBV7-9,ASSSTRAQETQY
TRBV6-5,ASNPYSGTGINYGYT
TRBV20-1,SARDTDRAAKNIQY
TRBV7-9,DSSSLGREAF
TRBV10-3,AISETNSCLQETQY
TRBV20-1,SARRVRENSNEQF
TRBV5-1,ASSLPGPGLF
TRBV7-9,ASSQVGRQDTQY
TRBV20-1,SAALFRTGFNEQF
TRBV7-9,ASRGLAGRNEQF
TRBV29-1,SVEKSQPRLLGPYEQY
TRBV4-3,ASSQEARGSDTQY
TRBV20-1,STLRGLAGDNEQF
TRBV6-6,ASFNRGGEAF
TRBV12-3/TRBV12-4,ASRRQNTQY
TRBV12-3/TRBV12-4,ASRASSYNSPLH
TRBV5-1,ASSGGPNRGPTEAF
TRBV7-9,ASSYYQGSADTQY
TRBV5-1,ASSLATGTDYEQY
TRBV7-2,ASSLVAATNEKLF
TRBV5-6,ASSTGLAGADTQY
TRBV5-1,ASSSASGTDTQY
TRBV5-1,ASSLGSGLAGVGQETQY
TRBV7-2,ASSLAAGESSYNEQF
TRBV6-5,ASSYTSNGAEQY
TRBV18,ASSPAGTGVITDTQY
TRBV10-3,AISEVLRVEQY
TRBV29-1,SVYSNEKLF
TRBV12-3/TRBV12-4,ASSLVETGNEQF
TRBV6-5,ASKGGSSYNEQF
TRBV30,AWSVQGNQPQH
TRBV2,ASEKGRDYEQY
TRBV7-2,ASSGRLAGPYEQY
TRBV12-5,ASGLSPDTTHNQPQH
TRBV16,ASSLLVQETQY
TRBV3-1,ASSPLDSGSPGNTIY
TRBV29-1,SAGPFPYEQY
TRBV15,ATSRGLDRESRGYT
TRBV3-1,ASSQLHSNQPQH
TRBV11-2,ASNDRGSNNEQF
TRBV11-2,ASSLTQGYYAFYEQY
TRBV30,AWGESHEQY
TRBV29-1,SVEAIWGGRRNEQF
TRBV6-5,ASSYSTRTEAF
TRBV7-2,ASSYRDSQETQY
TRBV6-6,ASSLGAVGNQPQH
TRBV20-1,SATPDNEQF
TRBV10-3,AITAGEVGLGTDTQY
TRBV24-1,ATSGRSGTGGLDEQF
TRBV5-1,ASSLTSGGPHQETQY
TRBV12-3/TRBV12-4,ASSLSSGKTDTQY
TRBV10-3,AISESISGGRTDTQY
TRBV19,ASTPGHAGGFYEQY
TRBV12-3/TRBV12-4,ASNRAGRRPGYT